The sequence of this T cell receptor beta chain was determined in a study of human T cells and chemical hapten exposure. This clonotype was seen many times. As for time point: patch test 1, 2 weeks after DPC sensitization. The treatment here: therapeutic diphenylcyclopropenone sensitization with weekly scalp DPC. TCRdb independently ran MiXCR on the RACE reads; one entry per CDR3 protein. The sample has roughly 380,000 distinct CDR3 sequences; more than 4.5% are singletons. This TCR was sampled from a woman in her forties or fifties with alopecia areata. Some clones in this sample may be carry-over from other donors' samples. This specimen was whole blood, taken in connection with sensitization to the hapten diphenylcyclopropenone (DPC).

CDR3 DNA sequence: TGTGCCAGCAGCTCGCCCACAGACAGGGCGGACGAAAAACTGTTTTTT. Protein: CASSSPTDRADEKLFF. The chain has TRBV7-2 and TRBJ1-4; TRBD1 aligns across 7 bases. V trimming: 4 bases; J trimming: 8 bases; junction bases outside the gene matches: 13. The CDR3 runs 16 residues. From germline, CDR1 is SGHTA and CDR2 FQGNSA. Full variable domain (missing parts from reference TRBV7-2 and TRBJ1-4): GAGVSQSPSNKVTEKGKDVELRCDPISGHTALYWYRQSLGQGLEFLIYFQGNSAPDKSGLPSDRFSAERTGGSVSTLTIQRTQQEDSAVYLCASSSPTDRADEKLFFGSGTQLSVL.